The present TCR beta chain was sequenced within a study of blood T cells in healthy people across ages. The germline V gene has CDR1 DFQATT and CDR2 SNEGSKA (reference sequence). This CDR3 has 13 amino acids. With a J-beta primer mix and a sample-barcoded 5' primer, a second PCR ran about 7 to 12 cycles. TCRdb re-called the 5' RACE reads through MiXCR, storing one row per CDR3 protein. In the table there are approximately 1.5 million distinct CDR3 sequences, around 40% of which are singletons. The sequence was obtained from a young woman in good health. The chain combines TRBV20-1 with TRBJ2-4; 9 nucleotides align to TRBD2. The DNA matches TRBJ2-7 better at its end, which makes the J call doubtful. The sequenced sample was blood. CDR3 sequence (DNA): TGCAGTGCTAGCCTTAGCGGGGGCGACGAGCAGTACTTC. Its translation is CSASLSGGDEQYF.